This TCR beta chain derives from a study of shared clonotypes between healthy human individuals. Study background: The study enrolled a couple of women and a few men aged 18 to 49. Researchers assigned three CD4 naive, three CD4 memory, two CD8 naive and one CD8 memory plate to each donor. Study-level findings and limits: Non-shared clonotypes were found to have lower generation probabilities than the clonotypes that were shared by all four of the sorted-subset donors.

The ends were cut back, 1 base at V and 9 bases at J, with 10 bases in the middle. The CDR3 runs 13 residues. From germline, CDR1 is GTSNPN and CDR2 SVGIG (reference sequence). Libraries were prepared by immunoSEQ multiplex PCR; TCRdb keeps only in-frame clonotypes and omits some of them. The sample includes over a million clones, roughly 80% of them seen just once. As regards this clone: Its antigen is not identified. This sample also contains other DNA sequences that code for the same CDR3.

This TCR came from a man between 18 and 29 years old in good health. V usage is TRBV30 and J usage is TRBJ1-6; perhaps TRBD1 as D (5 bases). Sequenced material: memory CD4+ T cells sorted from blood. The subset denotes: CD45RA-negative fraction. CDR3 sequence (DNA): TGTGCCTGGAGTGGGGGGTGGGGTTCACCCCTCCACTTT. Its protein product is CAWSGGWGSPLHF.